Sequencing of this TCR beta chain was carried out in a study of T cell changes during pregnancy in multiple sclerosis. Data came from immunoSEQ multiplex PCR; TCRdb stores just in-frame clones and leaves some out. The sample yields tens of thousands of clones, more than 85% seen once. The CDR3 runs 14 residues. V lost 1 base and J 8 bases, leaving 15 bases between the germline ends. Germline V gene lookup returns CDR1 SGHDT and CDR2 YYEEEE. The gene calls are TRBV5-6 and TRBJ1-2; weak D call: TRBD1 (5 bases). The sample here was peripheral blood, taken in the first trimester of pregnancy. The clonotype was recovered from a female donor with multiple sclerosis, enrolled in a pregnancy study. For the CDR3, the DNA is TGTGCCAGCAGCTTGTTGCAGGGCACCAGGGGCTACACCTTC. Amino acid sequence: CASSLLQGTRGYTF.